This T cell receptor beta chain was sequenced for a study of cytomegalovirus exposure and HLA in healthy donors (TCRdb year 2017). Broadly, across the study: According to a later analysis, one platform produced both the roughly 130 validation repertoires and the 666 repertoires of the first cohort. Besides the first cohort of roughly 640 subjects, a separate validation cohort made up of 95 to 150 different subjects was used. High-throughput TCR immunosequencing, statistical association of individual TCRs with disease status, and machine learning were combined to predict cytomegalovirus infection status. The aim of the study was to test whether cataloging public T cell receptors could identify signatures of past pathogen exposure.

Of note for this clone: It has no known antigen specificity. Base quality data are lacking; no much larger clone is found one base away.

Receptors were amplified or captured by the immunoSEQ multiplex PCR assay. On the authors' methods: A statistical classification framework was built for diagnosing cytomegalovirus status from the catalog of TCR beta chain sequences. In TCRdb, the immuneACCESS table is reduced to in-frame sequences with V and J assigned. These tables do not hold every clone; where another copy was compared, an unresolved V gene accounts for under half, and the others remain unexplained. V, J and clone size were drawn from that table, and D and trimming were deduced from the DNA. Within this sample are under 400,000 clones, with 70% to 90% of them counted one time only. Approximately 0.8% of the sample is held by the ten biggest clonotypes. The germline V gene provides CDR1 ENHRY and CDR2 SYGVKD. Taken from cysteine to phenylalanine, the CDR3 has 15 residues. Only CDR3 DNA remains: 45 bases, in frame from the first base. Here V drops 7 bases and J drops 7 bases, and the junction holds 5 bases not matched to any gene.

Separate from the approximately 700-subject first cohort, the validation cohort of over 90 subjects was the group to which the donors belonged. Broader findings and caveats from the paper: It was suggested by the authors that the approach could potentially be generalized to other disease states and immunological phenotypes. The study gave a list of roughly 150 TCR beta chains associated with cytomegalovirus. A later analysis lacked HLA typing for the validation cohort, so it scored co-occurrence in that cohort across all 130 or so repertoires. A few of the identified cytomegalovirus-associated TCR beta chains were confirmed in vitro to be specific for cytomegalovirus antigens. Most TCR sequences were seen in very few donors, while some public TCRs were found in many individuals. In a later analysis, TCRs clustered in the first cohort were found to also tend to co-occur in the 110 or so validation repertoires, with 94% of cluster scores above 0. In both the original and validation cohorts, the classifier was reported to diagnose cytomegalovirus status with high specificity and sensitivity.

Sequenced material: PBMCs. The sequence came from a woman between 18 and 30 years old in good health and CMV-seronegative. The chain couples TRBV10-3 to TRBJ2-1; TRBD2 matches 15 bases in the middle. The CDR3 has the sequence CAIMDGTSGGNEQFF. In nucleotide form, the sequence is TGTGCCATCATGGATGGGACTAGCGGGGGGAATGAGCAGTTCTTC.